The 12 T cell receptor beta chains below were found in one sample sequenced in a study of shared clonotypes between healthy human individuals. Generated by immunoSEQ multiplex PCR, the TCRdb table keeps only in-frame clones and is missing some. The sample lists roughly 95,000 clones, roughly half occurring once. Sequencing was carried out using PBMCs. These receptor sequences come from a middle-aged woman in good health. Some clones in this sample may be carry-over from other donors' samples.

The gene calls are TRBV28 and TRBJ2-5; 7 bases agree with TRBD1. Germline CDR1 reads MDHEN; CDR2 reads SYDVKM. The CDR3 is made up of 16 amino acids. Germline trimming cut 4 bases from V and 5 bases from J; bases unmatched to any gene: 13. In nucleotides, the CDR3 is TGTGCCAGCAGTTCCCATCGGCTCGCCAGGGGGGAGACCCAGTACTTC. This codes for CASSSHRLARGETQYF.

The chain carries TRBV4-1 and TRBJ2-5, with no clear D. The CDR3 has 14 residues. V shed 4 bases and J shed 1 base, with 10 bases lying between them. The germline gives CDR1 MGHRA, CDR2 YSYEKL. The CDR3 is CASSLGPGQETQYF. The CDR3 nucleotides read TGCGCCAGCAGCCTTGGACCCGGCCAAGAGACCCAGTACTTC.

A remark on this clone: A read error may explain this, as a much larger clone is one base away. The chain recombines TRBV28 with TRBJ2-1; possible D gene TRBD2, 6 bases. V gave up 4 bases and J gave up 4 bases, with 14 bases separating them. The CDR3 totals 15 residues. In germline, CDR1 is MDHEN, CDR2 SYDVKM. The CDR3 sequence: CASSSAGSPYNEQFF. As DNA, the CDR3 is TGTGCCAGCAGTTCTGCGGGGAGCCCATACAATGAGCAGTTCTTC.

This sequence joins TRBV28 and TRBJ1-3; D is ambiguous. This CDR3 region has 11 residues. Between the trimmed V and J ends, which lost 6 bases and 7 bases, there was a span of 7 bases. Germline CDR1 reads MDHEN; CDR2 reads SYDVKM. CDR3 coding DNA: TGTGCCAGCAGCCGAGTGAACACCATATATTTT. It codes for CASSRVNTIYF.

V gene TRBV18 combines with J gene TRBJ1-3; D call uncertain. Germline V gene data show CDR1 as KGHSH and CDR2 as LQKENI. Trimming removed 6 bases at V and 1 base at J, with 19 bases between. This CDR3 spans 17 amino acids. The CDR3 bases are TGTGCCAGCTCCCGGGATCATCAGAGAGGTTCTGGAAACACCATATATTTT. It yields the protein CASSRDHQRGSGNTIYF.

As for this clone: A read error likely explains this, since a far larger clone differs by one base. The chain is built from TRBV29-1 and TRBJ2-1, with 8 bases lining up with TRBD2. Looked up from germline, CDR1 is SQVTM and CDR2 is ANQGSEA. The V gene end was trimmed by 4 bases and the J gene end by 6 bases; junction bases not matched to a gene: 11. The CDR3 length is 15 residues. CDR3: CSVGRSGGLINEQFF. The CDR3, as DNA: TGCAGCGTTGGACGATCGGGGGGGCTGATCAATGAGCAGTTCTTC.

At least ten counts were recorded for this clone. The chain employs TRBV18 and TRBJ2-7, with D perhaps matching TRBD1 (5 bases). From germline, CDR1 is KGHSH and CDR2 LQKENI. With 5 bases removed from V and 2 bases from J, the gap between germline ends came to 13 bases. This CDR3 has 14 amino acids. DNA of the CDR3: TGTGCCAGCTCAAGCTCTCAGACAGCCTACGAGCAGTACTTC. Protein: CASSSSQTAYEQYF.

There are many counts of this clone. This chain joins TRBV19 and TRBJ1-2, with TRBD1 identical over 10 bases. This CDR3 has 16 amino acids. CDR1 is LNHDA and CDR2 is SQIVND in the germline V gene (reference sequence). The V and J ends lost 5 bases and 7 bases, in that order; junction bases with no gene match: 13. The CDR3 loop reads CASSPPPGTGDFGYTF. In nucleotides, the CDR3 is TGTGCCAGTAGTCCCCCTCCCGGGACAGGGGACTTTGGCTACACCTTC. The whole variable domain, remainder taken from reference TRBV19 and TRBJ1-2, is DGGITQSPKYLFRKEGQNVTLSCEQNLNHDAMYWYRQDPGQGLRLIYYSQIVNDFQKGDIAEGYSVSREKKESFPLTVTSAQKNPTAFYLCASSPPPGTGDFGYTFGSGTRLTVV.

This clone has only a few counts. V usage is TRBV4-3 and J usage is TRBJ2-5; D is tentatively TRBD1 or TRBD2 (5 bases each). Germline V gene lookup returns CDR1 LGHNA and CDR2 YSLEER. The V end was cut by 0 bases, the J end by 4 bases, with 9 bases between. This CDR3 contains 14 residues. CDR3: CASSQDLGVETQYF. CDR3 nucleotides: TGCGCCAGCAGCCAAGATTTGGGGGTAGAGACCCAGTACTTC.

This clone was seen at least ten times. The V gene is TRBV6-5, the J gene TRBJ2-3; D is unresolved. Deletions cut 0 bases from V and 5 bases from J, with 6 bases between. Germline V gene sequence: CDR1 MNHEY, CDR2 SVGAGI. CDR3 length: 13 amino acids. The CDR3 loop reads CASSYSFGDTQYF. The CDR3 DNA reads TGTGCCAGCAGTTACTCGTTCGGAGATACGCAGTATTTT.

Worth noting for this clone: Given a far larger clone just one base away, this is likely a sequencing read error. The chain uses TRBV30 and TRBJ1-1, with D maybe TRBD1 (6 bases). This CDR3 is built from 14 residues. Deletions cut 4 bases from V and 1 base from J, with 13 bases between. The germline gives CDR1 GTSNPN, CDR2 SVGIG (reference sequence). This CDR3 reads CAWKSGHRNTEAFF. CDR3 DNA sequence: TGTGCCTGGAAATCGGGACATCGGAACACTGAAGCTTTCTTT.

Note on this clone: Other DNA sequences in this sample translate to the same CDR3. The rearrangement links TRBV7-2 to TRBJ1-2; no clear D gene. The CDR3 runs to 12 residues. V gave up 0 bases and J gave up 4 bases, with 3 bases separating them. CDR1 and CDR2 from the germline V gene are SGHTA and FQGNSA. Here the CDR3 DNA reads TGTGCCAGCAGCTTAGCGGGCTATGGCTACACCTTC. Amino acids: CASSLAGYGYTF.